Below, one TCR beta chain is given with its context. This sample is drawn from a study of shared clonotypes between healthy human individuals. Germline CDR1 SGHAT, CDR2 FQNNGV. The CDR3 is made up of 18 amino acids. The V end lost 2 bases, the J end lost 0 bases, and 17 bases lay between the germline ends. Donors were healthy HIV-negative adults without recently reported acute infections or vaccinations. At the deep level, the assay was run. In the original processing: Junction-only immunoSEQ sequences carried no quality scores, so filtering differed. Here immunoSEQ multiplex PCR was the method, and the copy in TCRdb shows in-frame clones only, minus some. From that table come the V and J calls and clone size; the DNA was used to work out D and trimming. The data show some 1,400,000 clones, roughly 96% seen once.

The sample consisted of naive CD4+ T cells sorted from blood. Subset indicated: CD45RA+ positively selected. The source of this sequence is a man aged 30-40 years in good health. This chain links TRBV11-2 with TRBJ2-1; D call uncertain. The CDR3 bases are TGTGCCAGCAGCTTAAAGGACGGCCCTTTTCGCTCCTACAATGAGCAGTTCTTC. This sequence encodes CASSLKDGPFRSYNEQFF.